This section outlines one TCR beta chain sequence together with its context. The antigen remains undetermined. This entry belongs to a study of cytomegalovirus exposure and HLA in healthy donors. 60 Vbeta and 13 Jbeta primers were used in PCR. Assay: immunoSEQ multiplex PCR; the TCRdb copy retains only in-frame clones and omits some. The sample lists more than 150,000 clones; over 60% were seen once. This CDR3 spans 15 amino acids. From germline, CDR1 is SGHTA and CDR2 FQGNSA. Trimming stripped 2 bases from V and 3 bases from J, with 13 bases between. Findings and caveats of the study: Accurate prediction of HLA-A and HLA-B alleles (for most subjects) was reportedly achieved from TCR beta sequences.

This clonotype was sampled from a man between 50 and 59 years old in good health and CMV-seropositive. Specimen: PBMCs. J is TRBJ1-2 and V is TRBV7-2; D uncertain. The CDR3 is CASSLSGMTHYGYTF. Written as DNA, the CDR3 is TGTGCCAGCAGCTTAAGCGGGATGACTCACTATGGCTACACCTTC.